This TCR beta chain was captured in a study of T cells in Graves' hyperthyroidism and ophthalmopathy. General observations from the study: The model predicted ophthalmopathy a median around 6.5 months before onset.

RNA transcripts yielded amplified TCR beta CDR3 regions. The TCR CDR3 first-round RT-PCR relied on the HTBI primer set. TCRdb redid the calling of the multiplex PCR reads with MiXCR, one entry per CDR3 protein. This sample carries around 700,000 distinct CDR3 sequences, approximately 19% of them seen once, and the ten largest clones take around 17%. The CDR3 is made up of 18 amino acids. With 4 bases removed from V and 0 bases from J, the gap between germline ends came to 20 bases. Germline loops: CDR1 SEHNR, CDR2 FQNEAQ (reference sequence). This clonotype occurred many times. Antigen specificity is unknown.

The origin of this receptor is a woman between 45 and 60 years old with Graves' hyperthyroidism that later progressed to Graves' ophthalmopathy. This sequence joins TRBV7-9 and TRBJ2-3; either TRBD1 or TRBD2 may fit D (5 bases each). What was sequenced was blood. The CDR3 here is CASSSSTRSRDSTDTQYF. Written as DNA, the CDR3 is TGTGCCAGCAGCTCCTCAACTCGGTCCCGGGACAGCACAGATACGCAGTATTTT.